This T cell receptor (beta chain) derives from a study of identical twins' blood T cells. The CDR3 is 12 residues long. Trimming took off 5 bases at V and 12 bases at J, with 19 bases between the two ends. Per the germline V gene, CDR1 is SQVTM and CDR2 is ANQGSEA. Overall study results and limits: Out-of-frame TCRbeta clonotypes reportedly had markedly more similar V usage in twins than unrelated donors. Twins shared about as many clonotypes as their cloneset sizes predicted. Twins shared more top CDR3 clonotypes than unrelated donors did.

On this clonotype itself: Its antigen is unidentified. A much larger clone sits a single nucleotide away, making a read error possible.

TCRdb itself ran the 5' RACE reads through MiXCR, one entry per CDR3 protein. The sample has roughly 380,000 distinct CDR3 sequences; over 25% are singletons. The clonotype originates from a woman aged 18 to 55 in good health. The chain is built from TRBV29-1 and TRBJ1-1, with a possible D match to TRBD1 (6 bases). Sequenced sample: PBMCs. CDR3 in amino acids: CSVHGQPGETFF. The CDR3, as DNA: TGCAGCGTTCATGGACAGCCCGGGGAAACTTTCTTT.